Shown below are 20 T cell receptor beta chains from a single sample sequenced in a study of T cells in Graves' hyperthyroidism and ophthalmopathy. The TCR beta CDR3 regions underwent amplification using RNA transcripts as the source. HTBI primers drove first-round RT-PCR of the TCR CDR3. TCRdb redid the calling of the multiplex PCR reads with MiXCR, one entry per CDR3 protein. This sample has 750,000 to 950,000 distinct CDR3 sequences; 38% occur once, and the top ten carry approximately 8.7%. Specimen: blood. The receptor set was obtained from a man between 18 and 29 years old with Graves' hyperthyroidism.

This clonotype came up many times. The chain links TRBV29-1 to TRBJ1-1, with D perhaps TRBD1 (5 bases). V was trimmed by 2 bases and J by 8 bases, leaving 9 bases between them. Germline CDR1 is SQVTM and CDR2 is ANQGSEA. The CDR3 extends over 11 amino acids. Written as DNA, the CDR3 is TGCAGCGTTGAAAGGGACTTCGAAGCTTTCTTT. Translating gives CSVERDFEAFF.

The chain recombines TRBV19 with TRBJ1-1; possibly TRBD1 for D (5 bases). Per germline, CDR1 LNHDA and CDR2 SQIVND (reference sequence). The CDR3 has 14 residues. V was pared by 1 base and J by 2 bases, with 8 bases between. The CDR3 spells CASSIAWDNTEAFF. The DNA for the CDR3 is TGTGCCAGTAGTATAGCTTGGGACAACACTGAAGCTTTCTTT.

The rearrangement links TRBV20-1 to TRBJ2-7; the match to TRBD1 covers 7 bases. The CDR3 has 14 amino acids. V trimming: 6 bases; J trimming: 3 bases; junction bases outside the gene matches: 11. Germline lookup yields CDR1 DFQATT and CDR2 SNEGSKA (reference sequence). CDR3 protein: CSALGQQFDYEQYF. CDR3 in DNA: TGCAGTGCCCTGGGACAGCAATTCGACTACGAGCAGTACTTC.

This clonotype was found a few times. The CDR3 region has the DNA TGTGCCAGCAGTTTAGCGGGCGGGGTACCCTACGAGCAGTACTTC. This encodes CASSLAGGVPYEQYF. This rearrangement joins TRBV12-3 or TRBV12-4 to TRBJ2-7; D is perhaps TRBD2 (6 bases). Trimming removed 0 bases at V and 2 bases at J, with 11 bases between. CDR3 length: 15 residues.

This clonotype was counted between two and nine times. This sequence joins TRBV7-2 and TRBJ2-5, with 7 bases matching TRBD2. CDR1 SGHTA and CDR2 FQGNSA come from the germline V gene. V lost 5 bases to trimming and J lost 4 bases; unmatched junction nucleotides: 19. This CDR3 contains 18 residues. The CDR3 loop reads CASSQSVDLAGEGETQYF. As DNA, the CDR3 is TGTGCCAGCAGCCAGTCGGTAGACTTAGCGGGCGAAGGAGAGACCCAGTACTTC.

The chain has TRBV10-3 and TRBJ2-7; 8 bases are a match to TRBD2. This CDR3 is built from 14 residues. The trim removed 4 bases at V and 2 bases at J, leaving 4 bases unmatched. Germline V gene data show CDR1 as ENHRY and CDR2 as SYGVKD. The CDR3 DNA reads TGTGCCATCAGTGCTAGGGGACTAGCCTACGAGCAGTACTTC. Its translation: CAISARGLAYEQYF.

The chain combines TRBV29-1 with TRBJ2-3; tentative D call: TRBD2 (6 bases). V dropped 5 bases and J dropped 0 bases, with 9 bases sitting between them. Germline V gene sequence: CDR1 SQVTM, CDR2 ANQGSEA. CDR3 size: 13 residues. This chain's CDR3 is CSVTGTSTDTQYF. The CDR3 nucleotides are TGCAGCGTTACCGGGACTAGCACAGATACGCAGTATTTT.

This clonotype has a count of ten or more. The V call is TRBV29-1, the J call TRBJ1-1; D is possibly TRBD1 (5 bases). The germline CDR1 and CDR2 sequences are SQVTM and ANQGSEA. The V end was cut by 0 bases, the J end by 0 bases, with 11 bases between. There are 15 residues in the CDR3. CDR3: CSVEDPRQMNTEAFF. As DNA, the CDR3 is TGCAGCGTTGAAGATCCGAGACAGATGAACACTGAAGCTTTCTTT.

The gene calls are TRBV19 and TRBJ1-2, with D hard to call. V lost 5 bases and J 5 bases, leaving 21 bases between the germline ends. The CDR3 is 16 residues long. The V gene's germline CDR1 is LNHDA and CDR2 SQIVND (reference sequence). The CDR3 spells CASSPGGYQPSYGYTF. CDR3 in DNA: TGTGCCAGTAGTCCAGGAGGCTACCAGCCAAGTTATGGCTACACCTTC.

This clonotype showed up just a few times. V and J are TRBV5-1 and TRBJ2-7, with 8 positions matching TRBD1. The length of the CDR3 is 16 residues. The germline V gene has CDR1 SGHRS and CDR2 YFSETQ. V trimming: 3 bases; J trimming: 5 bases; junction bases outside the gene matches: 13. Here the CDR3 DNA reads TGCGCCAGCAGCTCTCTCTGGGAAAGACAGGGGAACGAGCAGTACTTC. Its translation is CASSSLWERQGNEQYF. Supplemented by reference TRBV5-1 and TRBJ2-7, the full variable domain reads KAGVTQTPRYLIKTRGQQVTLSCSPISGHRSVSWYQQTPGQGLQFLFEYFSETQRNKGNFPGRFSGRQFSNSRSEMNVSTLELGDSALYLCASSSLWERQGNEQYFGPGTRLTVT.

The chain employs TRBV15 and TRBJ1-1; D may be TRBD1 (6 bases). CDR3 length equals 14 residues. Trimming shortened V by 3 bases and J by 4 bases, and 12 bases separated the two germline ends. Germline CDR1 LNHNV, CDR2 YYDKDF (reference sequence). The DNA of the CDR3 is TGTGCCACCAGCAGGAACAGGGAGGGCACTGAAGCTTTCTTT. Residues: CATSRNREGTEAFF.

The rearrangement links TRBV7-2 to TRBJ2-7; D remains unclear. Germline lookup yields CDR1 SGHTA and CDR2 FQGNSA. This CDR3 has 13 amino acids. The V end was cut by 6 bases, the J end by 2 bases, with 11 bases between. The CDR3 sequence is CASSSAFTYEQYF. For the CDR3, the DNA is TGTGCCAGCAGTTCCGCGTTCACCTACGAGCAGTACTTC.

The chain is built from TRBV15 and TRBJ2-7; 9 nucleotides align to TRBD2. The length of the CDR3 is 16 residues. Germline V CDR1 and CDR2: LNHNV, YYDKDF (reference sequence). The ends lost 0 bases at V and 2 bases at J; junction bases unmatched: 5. CDR3 sequence reads: CATSRDRLAGTYEQYF. DNA of the CDR3: TGTGCCACCAGCAGAGATCGTCTAGCGGGGACCTACGAGCAGTACTTC.

The CDR3 DNA is TGTGCCATCAGTGAGTCCAGGGGGGAGGCCCAAGAGACCCAGTACTTC. This codes for CAISESRGEAQETQYF. This sequence joins TRBV10-3 and TRBJ2-5; the D gene is possibly TRBD1 (7 bases). Germline V gene sequence: CDR1 ENHRY, CDR2 SYGVKD. There are 16 residues in the CDR3. With 0 bases removed from V and 1 base from J, the gap between germline ends came to 12 bases.

This chain connects TRBV5-5 to TRBJ1-5; 8 nucleotides line up with TRBD1. V dropped 3 bases and J dropped 4; count of bases not matched to a gene: 6. This CDR3 region has 15 residues. The germline CDR1 and CDR2 sequences are SGHKS and YYEKEE (reference sequence). DNA of the CDR3: TGTGCCAGCAGCTCCACCGACAGGGGTAATCAGCCCCAGCATTTT. Protein sequence: CASSSTDRGNQPQHF.

The V gene is TRBV6-1, the J gene TRBJ2-7, with 7 bases identical to TRBD2. Germline values: CDR1 MNHNS, CDR2 SASEGT. The J segment lost 2 bases and the V segment lost 8 bases, leaving 6 bases of the junction unmatched. This CDR3 spans 13 amino acids. The CDR3 sequence: CASGEGSAYEQYF. The DNA for the CDR3 is TGTGCCAGCGGGGAGGGTTCTGCCTACGAGCAGTACTTC.

The chain employs TRBV6-4 and TRBJ2-2; tentative D call: TRBD2 (6 bases). Germline V CDR1 and CDR2: MRHNA, SNTAGT. V shed 4 bases and J shed 10 bases, with 10 bases lying between them. CDR3 length equals 12 residues. The CDR3 reads CASSVLAKELFF. In DNA, the CDR3 is TGTGCCAGCAGTGTACTAGCAAAGGAGCTGTTTTTT.

DNA of the CDR3: TGTGCCAGCAGGACCGGGACAGGGGGCACTGGAAACACCATATATTTT. As protein: CASRTGTGGTGNTIYF. The chain is built from TRBV12-3 or TRBV12-4 and TRBJ1-3, with 12 bases aligning to TRBD1. Unmatched junction bases numbered 5, after V lost 6 bases and J lost 2 bases. The CDR3 runs 16 residues.

This clonotype came up many times. The rearrangement uses TRBV25-1 and TRBJ2-7; D call uncertain. Germline V CDR1 and CDR2: MGHDK, SYGVNS. The length of the CDR3 is 15 residues. Trimming removed 0 bases at V and 0 bases at J, with 9 bases between. CDR3 DNA sequence: TGTGCCAGCAGTGAATATTACGGCAGCTCCTACGAGCAGTACTTC. Amino acids: CASSEYYGSSYEQYF.

The rearrangement links TRBV4-1 to TRBJ1-1, with 8 bases aligning to TRBD1. Germline V gene data show CDR1 as MGHRA and CDR2 as YSYEKL. The CDR3 has 15 residues. With 2 bases clipped from V and 9 bases from J, the junction kept 11 bases outside the gene matches. The CDR3 coding sequence is TGCGCCAGCAGCCAACCCGGACAGGGCTTTGTTAAAGCTTTCTTT. Amino acids: CASSQPGQGFVKAFF.